A selection of T cell receptor beta chains follows, all from one sample in a study of cytotoxic CD8 clonotypes in ibrutinib-treated CLL. Only in-frame clones appear in the TCRdb table, and some are missing; sequencing was by immunoSEQ multiplex PCR. Among about 300,000 clones listed, roughly four fifths were seen once. The sequences come from PBMCs, collected at disease progression, from a patient treated with ibrutinib. The receptors originated from a human donor with chronic lymphocytic leukemia. Both conserved end residues are part of each CDR3. D genes are given only for firm matches. Size tells how often a clone was seen (once, few, many) or the class of an expanded clone, and some rows leave it out.

>TRBV4-3|NA|NA|TRBJ2-4
CASSQGLGPQNIQYF
TGCGCCAGCAGCCAAGGTCTAGGGCCCCAAAACATTCAGTACTTC
>TRBV18|NA|NA|TRBJ1-5
CASSSHSNQPQHF
TGTGCCAGCTCATCGCACAGCAATCAGCCCCAGCATTTT
>TRBV20-1|NA|NA|TRBJ1-2
CSARWISGYTF
TGCAGTGCTAGATGGATATCCGGCTACACCTTC
>TRBV28|NA|NA|TRBJ2-7
CASSPLRTAPYEQYF
TGTGCCAGCAGCCCCCTCAGGACTGCACCCTACGAGCAGTACTTC
>TRBV4-2|NA|NA|TRBJ2-7
CASSQALAHEQYF
TGTGCCAGCAGCCAAGCACTAGCCCACGAGCAGTACTTC
>TRBV18|few|TRBD1|TRBJ2-3
CASSPGQGFQDTQYF
TGTGCCAGCTCACCGGGACAGGGGTTTCAAGATACGCAGTATTTT
>TRBV13|once|TRBD1|TRBJ2-3
CASSLDGQGRDTQYF
TGTGCCAGCAGCTTAGACGGACAGGGGAGAGATACGCAGTATTTT
>TRBV19|NA|NA|TRBJ1-5
CASSPRIGFNQPQHF
TGTGCCAGTAGTCCCCGGATAGGATTCAATCAGCCCCAGCATTTT
>TRBV13|NA|NA|TRBJ2-7
CASSSHLQGGHEQYF
TGTGCCAGCAGCTCCCATCTACAAGGTGGCCACGAGCAGTACTTC
>TRBV2|NA|TRBD1|TRBJ1-2
CASSLQGSGPYGYTF
TGTGCCAGCAGTTTACAGGGGTCCGGCCCCTATGGCTACACCTTC
>TRBV5-6|few|TRBD1|TRBJ2-2
CASSLLGQGDTGELFF
TGTGCCAGCAGCTTGCTGGGACAGGGGGACACCGGGGAGCTGTTTTTT
>TRBV2|NA|NA|TRBJ1-4
CASTWYMDEKLFF
TGTGCCAGCACCTGGTACATGGATGAAAAACTGTTTTTT
>TRBV27|NA|NA|TRBJ2-1
CASSLFGTLRLYNEQFF
TGTGCCAGCAGTTTATTTGGGACGCTTCGCCTCTACAATGAGCAGTTCTTC
>TRBV15|NA|NA|TRBJ1-1
CATSGYTEAFF
TGTGCCACCAGCGGCTACACTGAAGCTTTCTTT
>TRBV2|once|TRBD2|TRBJ2-5
CASTPGGLFQETQYF
TGTGCCAGCACCCCGGGGGGACTTTTTCAAGAGACCCAGTACTTC
>TRBV5-4|NA|NA|TRBJ2-2
CASSSRGVNTGELFF
TGTGCCAGCAGCAGCAGGGGAGTCAACACCGGGGAGCTGTTTTTT
>TRBV9|NA|NA|TRBJ2-3
CASSVRLADTQYF
TGTGCCAGCAGCGTTCGGCTAGCGGATACGCAGTATTTT
>TRBV27|NA|NA|TRBJ1-2
CASSALGYGYTF
TGTGCCAGCAGTGCCCTGGGGTATGGCTACACCTTC
>TRBV5-1|NA|NA|TRBJ2-3
CASSLVGSDTQYF
TGCGCCAGCAGCTTGGTAGGGTCAGATACGCAGTATTTT
>TRBV2|few|NA|TRBJ2-7
CARSSRLSPYEQYF
TGTGCTAGGAGCTCCCGACTCTCACCCTACGAGCAGTACTTC
>TRBV2|NA|NA|TRBJ2-5
CASRATALQETQYF
TGTGCCAGCAGAGCGACAGCTCTCCAAGAGACCCAGTACTTC
>TRBV15|NA|TRBD2|TRBJ2-5
CATSSGGLAGGRGETQYF
TGTGCCACCAGCAGTGGGGGACTAGCGGGAGGGCGAGGAGAGACCCAGTACTTC
>TRBV15|NA|NA|TRBJ2-7
CATSRDSPSYEQYF
TGTGCCACCAGCAGAGATTCCCCCTCCTACGAGCAGTACTTC
>TRBV15|NA|NA|TRBJ1-3
CATSSQSGLDGNTIYF
TGTGCCACCAGCAGCCAATCGGGGTTGGATGGAAACACCATATATTTT
>TRBV5-1|few|NA|TRBJ2-2
CASSQGTGELFF
TGCGCCAGCAGCCAGGGGACCGGGGAGCTGTTTTTT
>TRBV7-9|NA|NA|TRBJ2-3
CASRLTDTQYF
TGTGCCAGCAGGCTGACAGATACGCAGTATTTT
>TRBV9|NA|NA|TRBJ2-1
CASSLTGTPNMNEQFF
TGTGCCAGCAGCCTTACCGGGACGCCGAACATGAATGAGCAGTTCTTC
>TRBV4-1|few|TRBD1|TRBJ1-5
CASSQNLETGVRNQPQHF
TGCGCCAGCAGCCAAAACCTTGAAACAGGGGTAAGAAATCAGCCCCAGCATTTT
>TRBV5-1|once|TRBD1|TRBJ2-3
CASSPGQGPQDTQYF
TGCGCCAGCAGCCCGGGACAGGGGCCGCAGGATACGCAGTATTTT
>TRBV12-5|NA|NA|TRBJ1-6
CASGFHRPTNSPLHF
TGTGCTAGTGGTTTTCACAGGCCAACGAATTCACCCCTCCACTTT
>TRBV7-9|NA|NA|TRBJ2-6
CASSASGGANVLTF
TGTGCCAGCAGCGCTTCTGGTGGGGCCAACGTCCTGACTTTC
>TRBV5-1|NA|NA|TRBJ1-1
CASSLKMGNTEAFF
TGCGCCAGCAGCTTGAAGATGGGAAACACTGAAGCTTTCTTT
>TRBV7-9|few|NA|TRBJ2-7
CASSFWADSYEQYF
TGTGCCAGCAGCTTTTGGGCGGATTCCTACGAGCAGTACTTC
>TRBV6-1|few|TRBD1|TRBJ2-7
CASSEGTGAYEQYF
TGTGCCAGCAGTGAGGGGACAGGGGCCTACGAGCAGTACTTC
>TRBV11-2|NA|NA|TRBJ2-7
CASSLVATGLEQYF
TGTGCCAGCAGCTTAGTCGCAACAGGGCTCGAGCAGTACTTC
>TRBV19|few|NA|TRBJ1-5
CASSLTGRPSQPQHF
TGTGCCAGTAGTCTCACTGGCAGGCCGAGTCAGCCCCAGCATTTT
>TRBV6-1|NA|NA|TRBJ1-5
CASSAGAYQPQHF
TGTGCCAGCAGCGCCGGGGCCTATCAGCCCCAGCATTTT
>TRBV5-1|NA|TRBD2|TRBJ2-7
CASSLGRGSGEQYF
TGCGCCAGCAGCTTGGGGCGGGGGTCCGGCGAGCAGTACTTC
>TRBV6-1|NA|NA|TRBJ1-2
CASSPWTGYGYTF
TGTGCCAGCAGTCCATGGACGGGCTATGGCTACACCTTC
>TRBV4-1|NA|NA|TRBJ2-7
CASSHPPSSYEQYF
TGCGCCAGCAGCCACCCCCCAAGCTCCTACGAGCAGTACTTC
>TRBV19|NA|NA|TRBJ2-3
CASRIPGDTDTQYF
TGTGCCAGTCGAATCCCGGGAGATACAGATACGCAGTATTTT
>TRBV5-1|NA|TRBD2|TRBJ2-3
CASSLVMMASGTTDTQYF
TGCGCCAGCAGCTTGGTGATGATGGCTAGCGGGACCACAGATACGCAGTATTTT
>TRBV6-4|NA|NA|TRBJ2-1
CASSRTPGTEQFF
TGTGCCAGCAGTCGTACTCCAGGGACCGAGCAGTTCTTC
>TRBV6-1|NA|TRBD1|TRBJ2-7
CASSAYRGSYEQYF
TGTGCCAGCAGTGCCTACAGGGGCTCCTACGAGCAGTACTTC
>TRBV7-3|few|NA|TRBJ2-1
CASSSRANFYNEQFF
TGTGCCAGCAGCTCGAGGGCAAACTTTTACAATGAGCAGTTCTTC
>TRBV5-6|few|NA|TRBJ2-5
CASSLGDDTLIQYF
TGTGCCAGCAGCTTAGGGGACGACACGCTAATCCAGTACTTC
>TRBV28|NA|NA|TRBJ2-3
CASSSTDTQYF
TGTGCCAGCAGTTCCACAGATACGCAGTATTTT
>TRBV7-8|NA|NA|TRBJ1-2
CASSPHRPDYYGYTF
TGTGCCAGCAGCCCCCACCGCCCGGACTACTATGGCTACACCTTC
>TRBV6-1|NA|NA|TRBJ2-7
CASSAMGARPAPIF
TGTGCCAGCAGTGCGATGGGGGCGAGGCCGGCTCCCATCTTC